One and the same sample provided the 28 T cell receptor beta chains below, sequenced in a study of PD-1 blockade in classical Hodgkin lymphoma. Each of the patients experienced relapse following autologous stem cell transplantation, and their brentuximab vedotin exposure differed. The protocol was immunoSEQ multiplex PCR, while the TCRdb copy is restricted to in-frame clones and leaves out a portion. The sample consists of roughly 15,000 clones, 82% of them appearing once. Sequences were derived from peripheral blood mononuclear cells (PBMCs), sampled at baseline. The source of these receptors is a human donor with classical Hodgkin lymphoma.

This clone was seen a few times. The rearrangement uses TRBV6-1 and TRBJ2-2, with 9 bases aligning to TRBD1. The length of the CDR3 is 15 residues. Germline V lookup: CDR1 MNHNS, CDR2 SASEGT. The junction had 4 bases not matched to a gene; V was cut back by 3 bases and J by 5 bases. This CDR3 is CASSDLQGATGELFF. CDR3 nucleotide sequence: TGTGCCAGCAGTGACCTACAGGGGGCGACCGGGGAGCTGTTTTTT.

This clone was recorded once. V and J are TRBV11-1 and TRBJ2-5; possibly TRBD1 for D (5 bases). The V and J ends lost 4 bases and 3 bases respectively, with 12 bases between them. The CDR3 consists of 14 residues. Germline values: CDR1 SGHAT, CDR2 FQDESV (reference sequence). CDR3 DNA: TGTGCCAGCAGCTCCAGGGTTAGGGAAGAGACCCAGTACTTC. This encodes CASSSRVREETQYF.

This sequence joins TRBV18 and TRBJ1-2; unclear D gene. The CDR3 runs 13 residues. Germline V gives CDR1 KGHSH, CDR2 LQKENI. V lost 3 bases, J lost 6 bases, and 11 bases lay in between. The CDR3 is CASSPIEANGYTF. The CDR3 DNA reads as TGTGCCAGCTCACCCATCGAGGCCAATGGCTACACCTTC.

CDR3: CASTFLRGGDEQYF. DNA for the CDR3: TGCGCCAGCACCTTTCTCCGGGGCGGCGACGAGCAGTACTTC. The chain has TRBV5-1 and TRBJ2-7; D tentatively fits TRBD1 or TRBD2 (5 bases each). The CDR3 has 14 amino acids. Trimming cost V 6 bases and J 5 bases, with 18 bases left between them. Germline V gene lookup returns CDR1 SGHRS and CDR2 YFSETQ.

The chain is built from TRBV7-9 and TRBJ1-6, with D unresolved. This CDR3 spans 16 amino acids. Germline V gene data show CDR1 as SEHNR and CDR2 as FQNEAQ (reference sequence). V was trimmed by 3 bases and J by 0 bases, leaving 9 bases between them. This CDR3 reads CASSFLQSSYNSPLHF. The CDR3 coding sequence is TGTGCCAGCAGCTTCTTACAGAGCTCCTATAATTCACCCCTCCACTTT.

The chain uses TRBV5-1 and TRBJ1-4; 7 bases map to TRBD1. CDR1 is SGHRS, CDR2 YFSETQ, per germline. With V trimmed by 4 bases and J by 8 bases, 8 bases remained unmatched. The CDR3 is 14 amino acids. This chain's CDR3 is CASSLNQGDEKLFF. CDR3 coding DNA: TGCGCCAGCAGCCTGAACCAGGGGGACGAAAAACTGTTTTTT.

The chain carries TRBV7-9 and TRBJ2-7, with TRBD2 identical over 13 bases. The V gene's germline CDR1 is SEHNR and CDR2 FQNEAQ (reference sequence). The length of the CDR3 is 18 residues. V shed 5 bases, J shed 3 bases, and the junction held 13 bases outside the gene matches. The CDR3 coding sequence is TGTGCCAGCAGCCGGACCGGACTAGCGGGAGCCTTTGTCTACGAGCAGTACTTC. Encoded protein: CASSRTGLAGAFVYEQYF.

The chain has TRBV7-3 and TRBJ1-5; D not certain. CDR3 length: 13 residues. V lost 2 bases and J 6 bases, leaving 8 bases between the germline ends. Germline loops: CDR1 SGHTA, CDR2 FQGTGA. CDR3 protein: CASSLARGQPQHF. In DNA, the CDR3 is TGTGCCAGCAGCTTAGCCCGGGGTCAGCCCCAGCATTTT.

CDR3 region: CAISDSNQPQHF. The DNA for the CDR3 is TGTGCCATCAGCGATAGCAATCAGCCCCAGCATTTT. The chain joins TRBV10-3 to TRBJ1-5, with D unclear. The length of the CDR3 is 12 residues. V was clipped by 6 bases and J by 0 bases, with 3 bases between them. CDR1 and CDR2 (germline): ENHRY, SYGVKD.

The chain is built from TRBV7-9 and TRBJ2-5; 10 bases align to TRBD2. Germline trimming cut 3 bases from V and 2 bases from J; bases unmatched to any gene: 3. Germline-derived CDR1 and CDR2 are SEHNR and FQNEAQ (reference sequence). The CDR3 sequence is 15 residues long. The CDR3 coding sequence is TGTGCCAGCAGCTTCTGGACTAGCGGACAAGAGACCCAGTACTTC. Its translation is CASSFWTSGQETQYF. The full variable domain, rest sourced from reference TRBV7-9 and TRBJ2-5, is DTGVSQNPRHKITKRGQNVTFRCDPISEHNRLYWYRQTLGQGPEFLTYFQNEAQLEKSRLLSDRFSAERPKGSFSTLEIQRTEQGDSAMYLCASSFWTSGQETQYFGPGTRLLVL.

The chain combines TRBV4-1 with TRBJ1-2; D uncertain. V shed 0 bases and J shed 4 bases, with 9 bases lying between them. Germline V lookup: CDR1 MGHRA, CDR2 YSYEKL. CDR3 size: 14 residues. In DNA, the CDR3 is TGCGCCAGCAGCCAAGATTCCCAGGCCTATGGCTACACCTTC. This translates into CASSQDSQAYGYTF.

The V and J genes are TRBV9 and TRBJ2-2; TRBD1 aligns across 7 bases. The germline V gene encodes CDR1 SGDLS and CDR2 YYNGEE. V dropped 7 bases and J dropped 2; count of bases not matched to a gene: 8. There are 15 residues in the CDR3. The CDR3 region is CASGTADANTGELFF. The CDR3 DNA follows: TGTGCCAGCGGGACAGCTGACGCAAACACCGGGGAGCTGTTTTTT. The variable domain in full, completed from reference TRBV9 and TRBJ2-2, reads DSGVTQTPKHLITATGQRVTLRCSPRSGDLSVYWYQQSLDQGLQFLIQYYNGEERAKGNILERFSAQQFPDLHSELNLSSLELGDSALYFCASGTADANTGELFFGEGSRLTVL.

This clone appeared a single time. The chain uses TRBV5-1 and TRBJ1-4; D remains unclear. The CDR3 covers 13 residues. Germline lookup yields CDR1 SGHRS and CDR2 YFSETQ. V lost 4 bases, J lost 7 bases, and 11 bases lay in between. In DNA form, the CDR3 reads TGCGCCAGCAGCGGAGGATCTGGTGAAAAACTGTTTTTT. This sequence encodes CASSGGSGEKLFF.

The V gene is TRBV2, the J gene TRBJ2-2; D is perhaps TRBD1 (6 bases). The CDR3 covers 15 residues. Trimming cost V 6 bases and J 2 bases, with 13 bases left between them. Per germline, CDR1 SNHLY and CDR2 FYNNEI. The CDR3 nucleotides are TGTGCCAGCAGCTTCGACAGGTCCAACACCGGGGAGCTGTTTTTT. It codes for CASSFDRSNTGELFF. The full variable domain, rest sourced from reference TRBV2 and TRBJ2-2, is EPEVTQTPSHQVTQMGQEVILRCVPISNHLYFYWYRQILGQKVEFLVSFYNNEISEKSEIFDDQFSVERPDGSNFTLKIRSTKLEDSAMYFCASSFDRSNTGELFFGEGSRLTVL.

J is TRBJ1-5 and V is TRBV5-4; D might be TRBD1 (5 bases). This CDR3 has 13 amino acids. The V gene's germline CDR1 is SGHNT and CDR2 YYREEE (reference sequence). The V end was cut by 3 bases, the J end by 9 bases, with 13 bases between. This CDR3 reads CASSWDPTGPQHF. The CDR3 nucleotides read TGTGCCAGCAGCTGGGACCCTACTGGGCCCCAGCATTTT.

In this sample, this clone is medium-sized. The chain links TRBV7-2 to TRBJ2-7, with a tentative D call TRBD1 (5 bases). The CDR3 is 15 residues long. Between the trimmed V and J ends, which lost 1 base and 3 bases, there was a span of 13 bases. From germline, CDR1 is SGHTA and CDR2 FQGNSA. CDR3 DNA: TGTGCCAGCAGCTTAGGATGGCAGGGAAACTACGAGCAGTACTTC. The encoded protein is CASSLGWQGNYEQYF.

This chain connects TRBV27 to TRBJ1-1; D is uncertain. Germline V lookup: CDR1 MNHEY, CDR2 SMNVEV (reference sequence). The CDR3 runs to 14 residues. Deletions cut 5 bases from V and 1 base from J, with 11 bases between. The CDR3 loop is CASSPSRGNTEAFF. For the CDR3, the DNA is TGTGCCAGCAGTCCCTCGCGGGGGAACACTGAAGCTTTCTTT.

J is TRBJ1-2 and V is TRBV7-2, with a tentative D call TRBD1 (6 bases). V was clipped by 4 bases and J by 4 bases, with 10 bases between them. This CDR3 spans 13 amino acids. Germline CDR1 is SGHTA and CDR2 is FQGNSA. CDR3 in DNA: TGTGCCAGCAGCTCAACAGGGTCCTATGGCTACACCTTC. Translation gives CASSSTGSYGYTF. The entire variable domain, with the rest obtained from reference TRBV7-2 and TRBJ1-2, is as follows: GAGVSQSPSNKVTEKGKDVELRCDPISGHTALYWYRQSLGQGLEFLIYFQGNSAPDKSGLPSDRFSAERTGGSVSTLTIQRTQQEDSAVYLCASSSTGSYGYTFGSGTRLTVV.

The chain has TRBV2 and TRBJ1-3; D is undetermined. With 6 bases removed from V and 0 bases from J, the gap between germline ends came to 12 bases. The CDR3 extends over 15 amino acids. CDR1 SNHLY and CDR2 FYNNEI come from the germline V gene. The CDR3 reads CASRDGLISGNTIYF. CDR3 DNA sequence: TGTGCCAGCAGGGACGGACTGATCTCTGGAAACACCATATATTTT.

The rearrangement joins TRBV15 to TRBJ2-5; D gene uncertain. Germline CDR1 and CDR2: LNHNV and YYDKDF (reference sequence). The CDR3 consists of 12 residues. Trimming took 3 bases from V and 4 from J, leaving 6 bases between them. The CDR3 is CATSRDGETQYF. DNA of the CDR3: TGTGCCACCAGCAGGGATGGAGAGACCCAGTACTTC.

The chain recombines TRBV9 with TRBJ2-3; TRBD2 might be the D (6 bases). Germline lookup yields CDR1 SGDLS and CDR2 YYNGEE. This CDR3 spans 16 amino acids. With 0 bases removed from V and 4 bases from J, the gap between germline ends came to 15 bases. The CDR3 protein is CASSVVASAYPDTQYF. CDR3 in DNA: TGTGCCAGCAGCGTAGTCGCTAGCGCTTACCCAGATACGCAGTATTTT.

This chain uses TRBV23-1 with TRBJ2-4, with D tentatively TRBD1 (6 bases). TRBV23-1 is given ORF status, its function remaining uncertain. The V end lost 6 bases, the J end lost 5 bases, and 17 bases lay between the germline ends. This CDR3 contains 15 residues. As DNA, the CDR3 is TGCGCCAGCAGGCTGGTGGGCAGGGGCGAAAACATTCAGTACTTC. Protein sequence: CASRLVGRGENIQYF.

This clone has more than one count but fewer than ten. The chain uses TRBV10-3 and TRBJ2-1; 9 bases match TRBD1. V lost 3 bases and J lost 5; bases outside the gene matches: 5. Germline CDR1 is ENHRY and CDR2 is SYGVKD. CDR3 length equals 15 residues. CDR3 coding DNA: TGTGCCATCAGTGATCAGGACAGGGGAAACAATGAGCAGTTCTTC. Residues: CAISDQDRGNNEQFF.

This sequence joins TRBV2 and TRBJ1-4; TRBD1 aligns across 10 bases. The CDR3 is 14 amino acids. V gave up 9 bases and J gave up 8 bases; unmatched junction bases: 9. Germline-derived CDR1 and CDR2 are SNHLY and FYNNEI. CDR3 region: CASTRGQGNEKLFF. CDR3 DNA sequence: TGTGCCAGTACCAGGGGACAGGGGAACGAAAAACTGTTTTTT.

V usage is TRBV19 and J usage is TRBJ2-1, with a tentative D call TRBD2 (6 bases). This CDR3 spans 16 amino acids. V was pared by 4 bases and J by 2 bases, with 15 bases between. Germline V gene lookup returns CDR1 LNHDA and CDR2 SQIVND (reference sequence). The DNA of the CDR3 is TGTGCCAGTAGTACCGGGAGCGGAGGACCCTACAATGAGCAGTTCTTC. It translates to CASSTGSGGPYNEQFF. Complete variable domain (other parts from reference TRBV19 and TRBJ2-1): DGGITQSPKYLFRKEGQNVTLSCEQNLNHDAMYWYRQDPGQGLRLIYYSQIVNDFQKGDIAEGYSVSREKKESFPLTVTSAQKNPTAFYLCASSTGSGGPYNEQFFGPGTRLTVL.

The V and J genes are TRBV18 and TRBJ2-1, with TRBD2 identical over 14 bases. CDR1 is KGHSH, CDR2 LQKENI, per germline. The CDR3 consists of 17 residues. The ends lost 5 bases at V and 1 base at J; junction bases unmatched: 4. CDR3 in amino acids: CASSSGLAGGSYNEQFF. CDR3 DNA sequence: TGTGCCAGCTCATCCGGACTAGCGGGAGGATCCTACAATGAGCAGTTCTTC.

This clone was detected once. The gene calls are TRBV29-1 and TRBJ2-5, with 7 bases that match TRBD2. V dropped 8 bases and J dropped 5; count of bases not matched to a gene: 20. CDR1 and CDR2 (germline): SQVTM, ANQGSEA. The CDR3 spans 16 residues. CDR3 amino acids: CSLLSSGNRLWETQYF. The CDR3 nucleotides read TGCAGCTTGTTGTCTAGCGGAAATCGCCTCTGGGAGACCCAGTACTTC.

The chain recombines TRBV5-1 with TRBJ2-7; no reliable D call. In germline, CDR1 is SGHRS, CDR2 YFSETQ. This CDR3 spans 14 amino acids. Deletions cut 0 bases from V and 3 bases from J, with 10 bases between. CDR3: CASSLGIEVYEQYF. The CDR3 DNA sequence: TGCGCCAGCAGCTTGGGGATTGAAGTCTACGAGCAGTACTTC.